One sample yielded the 15 T cell receptor beta chains listed below, sequenced in a study of beta chain features in type 1 diabetes. Overall study results and limits: Researchers report that Type 1 diabetes patients had moderately but significantly shorter TCRB CDR3s across all four CD4+ subsets.

Expressed TCRB transcripts were sequenced because the isolated RNA had all been reverse transcribed beforehand. TCRdb's copy holds only in-frame clones and misses some; the assay was immunoSEQ multiplex PCR. The data hold roughly 400,000 clones, with 8.5% to 10% observed a single time. The antigens for these receptors are not known. Sequenced material: central memory CD4+ T cells from blood. The source of these receptors is a man aged 30 to 39 with type 1 diabetes.

The chain couples TRBV15 to TRBJ1-1; a weak D match, TRBD1 (6 bases). The V and J ends lost 8 bases and 3 bases respectively, with 16 bases between them. There are 14 residues in the CDR3. The germline gives CDR1 LNHNV, CDR2 YYDKDF (reference sequence). The CDR3 bases are TGTGCCACCTCGACCGTGGACAGCTACACTGAAGCTTTCTTT. It codes for CATSTVDSYTEAFF. Full variable domain (missing parts from reference TRBV15 and TRBJ1-1): DAMVIQNPRYQVTQFGKPVTLSCSQTLNHNVMYWYQQKSSQAPKLLFHYYDKDFNNEADTPDNFQSRRPNTSFCFLDIRSPGLGDTAMYLCATSTVDSYTEAFFGQGTRLTVV.

In its sample, this clone was seen many times. V gene TRBV28 combines with J gene TRBJ2-7; unclear D gene. Germline CDR1 reads MDHEN; CDR2 reads SYDVKM. This CDR3 contains 12 residues. V lost 5 bases, J lost 2 bases, and 7 bases lay in between. DNA of the CDR3: TGTGCCAGCAGTCCAACAGCCTACGAGCAGTACTTC. It specifies CASSPTAYEQYF.

The gene calls are TRBV29-1 and TRBJ2-7; 11 bases are a match to TRBD2. V shed 7 bases, J shed 3 bases, and the junction held 5 bases outside the gene matches. CDR1 and CDR2 from the germline V gene are SQVTM and ANQGSEA. There are 13 residues in the CDR3. The CDR3 loop is CSASGLAGYEQYF. In nucleotides, the CDR3 is TGCAGCGCGAGTGGACTAGCGGGCTACGAGCAGTACTTC.

This clone was detected ten times or more. This chain links TRBV28 with TRBJ2-7; D remains unclear. Trimming left V 2 bases short and J 7 bases short, with 18 bases between. There are 15 residues in the CDR3. Per the germline V gene, CDR1 is MDHEN and CDR2 is SYDVKM. The CDR3 protein is CASSLGRATPREQYF. The CDR3 DNA follows: TGTGCCAGCAGTTTAGGACGAGCGACCCCGAGGGAGCAGTACTTC.

The chain combines TRBV6-5 with TRBJ1-2; a weak D match, TRBD1 (5 bases). From germline, CDR1 is MNHEY and CDR2 SVGAGI. The V end was cut by 2 bases, the J end by 8 bases, with 12 bases between. CDR3 length: 13 amino acids. The CDR3 loop is CASSYVGAGGYTF. CDR3 nucleotides: TGTGCCAGCAGTTACGTAGGGGCAGGGGGCTACACCTTC.

This clone was counted between two and nine times. This chain joins TRBV2 and TRBJ2-2, with 9 bases matching TRBD1. J lost 0 bases, V lost 6 bases, and 2 bases had no gene match. Germline loops: CDR1 SNHLY, CDR2 FYNNEI. The CDR3 totals 15 residues. The CDR3 region is CASRRDRANTGELFF. In DNA form, the CDR3 reads TGTGCCAGCAGGAGGGACAGGGCGAACACCGGGGAGCTGTTTTTT.

This clone turned up a few times. The chain links TRBV7-3 to TRBJ2-7; tentatively, D is TRBD1 (6 bases). The V end was cut by 5 bases, the J end by 0 bases, with 14 bases between. This CDR3 is 15 amino acids long. CDR1 is SGHTA and CDR2 is FQGTGA in the germline V gene. The CDR3 nucleotides are TGTGCCAGCAGCCTGGACAGCCTAATCTCCTACGAGCAGTACTTC. This sequence encodes CASSLDSLISYEQYF.

This clone appeared a few times. V is TRBV30 and J is TRBJ2-1, with no clear D. The CDR3 runs 13 residues. In germline, CDR1 is GTSNPN, CDR2 SVGIG (reference sequence). V was cut by 0 bases and J by 9 bases, with 12 bases left in between. CDR3 sequence (DNA): TGTGCCTGGAGTGTTGGAGAGTTAGCTGAGCAGTTCTTC. Translation: CAWSVGELAEQFF. Using reference TRBV30 and TRBJ2-1 for the parts outside the CDR3, the full variable domain is SQTIHQWPATLVQPVGSPLSLECTVEGTSNPNLYWYRQAAGRGLQLLFYSVGIGQISSEVPQNLSASRPQDRQFILSSKKLLLSDSGFYLCAWSVGELAEQFFGPGTRLTVL.

This clone was seen only a few times. In DNA form, the CDR3 reads TGCAGCGTCCCAAAAAGGACGGCGTCGGGCTACACCTTC. Translation gives CSVPKRTASGYTF. The chain is built from TRBV29-1 and TRBJ1-2; unclear D gene. The CDR3 is 13 amino acids. Per germline, CDR1 SQVTM and CDR2 ANQGSEA. V lost 6 bases, J lost 8 bases, and 19 bases lay in between.

The chain joins TRBV5-1 to TRBJ2-1, with D unresolved. CDR3 length: 15 amino acids. CDR1 SGHRS and CDR2 YFSETQ come from the germline V gene. V was cut by 3 bases and J by 0 bases, with 10 bases left in between. The CDR3 reads CASSSQSDSYNEQFF. The CDR3 DNA sequence: TGCGCCAGCAGCTCTCAAAGCGACTCCTACAATGAGCAGTTCTTC.

This clone was picked up a small number of times. The J gene is TRBJ1-5, the V gene TRBV7-9; D is unclear. The V gene's germline CDR1 is SEHNR and CDR2 FQNEAQ (reference sequence). CDR3 size: 15 residues. Trimming removed 1 base from V and 7 bases from J, with 14 bases in between. CDR3 amino acids: CASSLGLSVGQPQHF. For the CDR3, the DNA is TGTGCCAGCAGCTTAGGGTTAAGCGTCGGGCAGCCCCAGCATTTT.

The chain employs TRBV7-9 and TRBJ2-1, with D perhaps given as TRBD1 or TRBD2 (5 bases each). The CDR3 has 15 residues. Germline lookup yields CDR1 SEHNR and CDR2 FQNEAQ (reference sequence). V was clipped by 5 bases and J by 0 bases, with 11 bases between them. The CDR3 loop is CASSLRDGSYNEQFF. DNA of the CDR3: TGTGCCAGCAGCCTTAGGGACGGCTCCTACAATGAGCAGTTCTTC. Variable domain in full (rest from reference TRBV7-9 and TRBJ2-1): DTGVSQNPRHKITKRGQNVTFRCDPISEHNRLYWYRQTLGQGPEFLTYFQNEAQLEKSRLLSDRFSAERPKGSFSTLEIQRTEQGDSAMYLCASSLRDGSYNEQFFGPGTRLTVL.

Comment on this clone: The junction differs from germline at one of its ends, possibly a read error. The chain links TRBV6-1 to TRBJ1-4, with TRBD1 matching over 9 bases. There are 15 residues in the CDR3. Germline V gene lookup returns CDR1 MNHNS and CDR2 SASEGT. CDR3 sequence reads: CAISAGTGRNEKLFF. CDR3 sequence (DNA): TGTGCCATCAGTGCGGGGACAGGGAGAAATGAAAAACTGTTTTTT.

This clone was recorded a few times. The gene calls are TRBV7-8 and TRBJ2-5; D call uncertain. The CDR3 is 13 amino acids. Trimming stripped 3 bases from V and 2 bases from J, with 7 bases between. Germline V lookup: CDR1 SGHVS, CDR2 FQNEAQ. This CDR3 is CASSFFLQETQYF. CDR3 coding DNA: TGTGCCAGCAGCTTCTTTTTACAAGAGACCCAGTACTTC. Looking up the rest from reference TRBV7-8 and TRBJ2-5 gives the full variable domain: GAGVSQSPRYKVAKRGQDVALRCDPISGHVSLFWYQQALGQGPEFLTYFQNEAQLDKSGLPSDRFFAERPEGSVSTLKIQRTQQEDSAVYLCASSFFLQETQYFGPGTRLLVL.

This clone was seen more than once but under ten times. The chain uses TRBV6-6 and TRBJ1-5, with 9 bases identical to TRBD1. The CDR3 is 16 amino acids. Germline V gene sequence: CDR1 MNHNY, CDR2 SVGAGI (reference sequence). V lost 5 bases, J lost 2 bases, and 7 bases stayed unmatched. The CDR3 coding sequence is TGTGCCAGCAGTCCGGGGGACAGGGCGCGCAATCAGCCCCAGCATTTT. Translating gives CASSPGDRARNQPQHF.